Detailed here is one TCR beta chain. Antigen unknown. The data are from a study of T cell responses to AZD1222 COVID-19 vaccine. Second-dose groups at about 4 or about 12 weeks were pooled. Generated by immunoSEQ multiplex PCR, the TCRdb table keeps only in-frame clones and is missing some. In the table there are 54,000 or so clones, 80% of which are singletons. The study's findings and limits: After the peak T cell response, and only then, were repertoires sampled. A reported finding is that nearly half of spike-specific TCRs target unmutated variant regions. Donor demographics were predominantly white British with a female majority; clonal diversity may be underestimated.

Germline values: CDR1 KGHSH, CDR2 LQKENI. The germline V and J ends were trimmed by 2 bases and 0 bases, with 31 bases remaining between them. CDR3 length: 23 amino acids. This sequence joins TRBV18 and TRBJ2-2, with no clear D. Sample: peripheral blood, taken 28 days after the second AZD1222 dose. The sequence was collected from an adult who received the AZD1222 COVID-19 vaccine. In DNA, the CDR3 is TGTGCCAGCTCACCATTTACTTTTCAAAAAATGCCATCAAAGTTCGCGAACACCGGGGAGCTGTTTTTT. This sequence encodes CASSPFTFQKMPSKFANTGELFF.